This T cell receptor (beta chain) was identified during a study of regulatory T cells in long-lasting Graves disease. Background on the study: Graves' cases, newly diagnosed, had used antithyroid drugs under 3 months.

Study results and limitations: Whereas 1,000 or so public clonotypes were shared by new patients, persistent patients shared more, at roughly 2,500.

This sample's time point: newly diagnosed GD, antithyroid drugs for less than 3 months. The TCR library was made from RNA that had been extracted from PBMCs in TRIzol. This CDR3 is 14 amino acids long. Trimming took 4 bases from V and 3 from J, leaving 13 bases between them. CDR1 and CDR2 from the germline V gene are LGHDT and YNNKEL (reference sequence). With iRepertoire HTBI primers and Arm-PCR of CDR3 regions, TCR beta libraries were built. Original processing methods: The study identified under 80 TRBV and 14 to 15 TRBJ segments across samples. Using its own MiXCR run on the multiplex PCR reads, TCRdb lists one record per CDR3 protein. The authors' filters were not applied to this entry. The repertoire holds 420,000 or so distinct CDR3 sequences, with over 15% as singletons. Worth noting for this clonotype: Its target is unknown.

The data were also submitted as part of a second study, on T cells in Graves' hyperthyroidism and ophthalmopathy. That source notes: When the TCR CDR3 underwent first-round RT-PCR, the HTBI primer set was used.

Sequenced here: peripheral blood mononuclear cells (PBMCs), sampled at new diagnosis, from a patient treated with antithyroid drugs. The chain combines TRBV3-1 with TRBJ2-7; D possibly corresponds to TRBD1 (6 bases). This TCR came from a woman between 18 and 29 years old with Graves disease. In DNA form, the CDR3 reads TGTGCCAGCAGCCGTGGGGGCCGTTTCTACGAGCAGTACTTC. It translates to CASSRGGRFYEQYF.